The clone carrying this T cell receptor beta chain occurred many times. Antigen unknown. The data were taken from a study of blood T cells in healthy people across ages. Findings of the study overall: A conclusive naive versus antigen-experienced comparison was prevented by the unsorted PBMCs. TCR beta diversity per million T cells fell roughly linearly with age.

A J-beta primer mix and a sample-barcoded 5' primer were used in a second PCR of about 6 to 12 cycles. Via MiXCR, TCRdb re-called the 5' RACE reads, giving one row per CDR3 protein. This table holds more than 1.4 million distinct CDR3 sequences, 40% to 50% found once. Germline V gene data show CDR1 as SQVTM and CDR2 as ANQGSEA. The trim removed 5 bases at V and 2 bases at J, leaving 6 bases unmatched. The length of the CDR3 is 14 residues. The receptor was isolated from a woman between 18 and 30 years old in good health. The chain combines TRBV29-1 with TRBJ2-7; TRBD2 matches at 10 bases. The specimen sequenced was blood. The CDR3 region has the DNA TGCAGCGTTTACCTCGGGACTAGCGCCTACGAGCAGTACTTC. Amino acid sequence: CSVYLGTSAYEQYF.